The 13 T cell receptor beta chains below all came from one sample that was sequenced in a study of cytomegalovirus exposure and HLA in healthy donors. The PCR used 60 Vbeta and 13 Jbeta primers. Using immunoSEQ multiplex PCR, the repertoire was profiled, and TCRdb retains in-frame clones only, with some absent. The data show some 170,000 clones, with about four fifths seen just once and around 4.3% held by the top ten. Sequencing used PBMCs. The receptors were sampled from a man over 45 in good health and CMV-seropositive.

V and J are TRBV7-8 and TRBJ2-1, with 10 bases lining up with TRBD2. Germline assignment: CDR1 SGHVS and CDR2 FQNEAQ. The CDR3 is made up of 16 amino acids. Germline trimming cut 1 base from V and 4 bases from J; bases unmatched to any gene: 4. CDR3 in amino acids: CASSLGAGGGYNEQFF. The CDR3, as DNA: TGTGCCAGCAGCTTAGGAGCGGGAGGGGGTTACAATGAGCAGTTCTTC.

This clone was observed a single time. The chain recombines TRBV28 with TRBJ2-2; TRBD1 matches 9 bases. The ends lost 6 bases at V and 7 bases at J; junction bases unmatched: 9. This CDR3 comprises 15 residues. CDR1 and CDR2 from the germline V gene are MDHEN and SYDVKM. CDR3 region: CASRTGTGLIGELFF. In DNA form, the CDR3 reads TGTGCCAGCAGGACCGGGACAGGGTTAATCGGGGAGCTGTTTTTT.

The chain joins TRBV27 to TRBJ2-3; D may be TRBD2 (5 bases). CDR1 MNHEY and CDR2 SMNVEV come from the germline V gene (reference sequence). The CDR3 is 14 residues long. Trimming cost V 3 bases and J 4 bases, with 11 bases left between them. The CDR3 sequence is CASSFRTVADTQYF. The CDR3 nucleotides read TGTGCCAGCAGTTTCCGGACTGTAGCAGATACGCAGTATTTT.

The chain combines TRBV19 with TRBJ1-6; D remains ambiguous. The CDR3 spans 12 residues. The germline gives CDR1 LNHDA, CDR2 SQIVND (reference sequence). The V end lost 6 bases, the J end lost 7 bases, and 7 bases lay between the germline ends. The CDR3 nucleotides are TGTGCCAGTAGACCGACAAATTCACCCCTCCACTTT. It is translated as CASRPTNSPLHF.

This chain uses TRBV9 with TRBJ2-5; the match to TRBD1 covers 9 bases. The junction had 8 bases not matched to a gene; V was cut back by 3 bases and J by 11 bases. The CDR3 is made up of 13 amino acids. CDR1 SGDLS and CDR2 YYNGEE come from the germline V gene. This CDR3 reads CASSEGTGMEQYF. DNA of the CDR3: TGTGCCAGCAGCGAGGGGACAGGGATGGAGCAGTACTTC.

This clone was seen a handful of times. The chain combines TRBV7-9 with TRBJ2-7; 9 bases fit TRBD1. V dropped 5 bases and J dropped 3; count of bases not matched to a gene: 5. CDR3 length: 14 amino acids. CDR1 is SEHNR and CDR2 is FQNEAQ in the germline V gene (reference sequence). CDR3 sequence (DNA): TGTGCCAGCAGCATACAGGGGGCCCACTACGAGCAGTACTTC. Its translation is CASSIQGAHYEQYF.

The chain links TRBV5-1 to TRBJ1-1; D gene unclear. The V gene lost 0 bases and the J gene lost 5 bases, with 5 bases spanning the gap. From germline, CDR1 is SGHRS and CDR2 YFSETQ. The CDR3 runs 12 residues. CDR3 in DNA: TGCGCCAGCAGCTTGGGGGCGACTGAAGCTTTCTTT. It encodes CASSLGATEAFF.

The chain has TRBV5-1 and TRBJ2-5; TRBD1 matches 8 bases. The CDR3 covers 14 residues. V trimming: 0 bases; J trimming: 5 bases; junction bases outside the gene matches: 3. CDR1 is SGHRS and CDR2 is YFSETQ in the germline V gene. The CDR3 sequence: CASSLGNRGETQYF. Written as DNA, the CDR3 is TGCGCCAGCAGCTTGGGAAACAGGGGGGAGACCCAGTACTTC.

This clone was picked up one time. The chain combines TRBV15 with TRBJ1-1; D is unresolved. With 1 base removed from V and 5 bases from J, the gap between germline ends came to 11 bases. The germline CDR1 and CDR2 sequences are LNHNV and YYDKDF (reference sequence). The CDR3 is 14 amino acids. The CDR3 sequence: CATSRVRGYTEAFF. The CDR3 DNA follows: TGTGCCACCAGCAGAGTCCGAGGGTATACTGAAGCTTTCTTT.

This clone was counted only a few times. V and J are TRBV6-5 and TRBJ1-5, with a tentative D call TRBD1 (5 bases). V was pared by 7 bases and J by 4 bases, with 17 bases between. The CDR3 spans 15 residues. Looked up from germline, CDR1 is MNHEY and CDR2 is SVGAGI. The CDR3 DNA reads as TGTGCCAGCACCTACCGTCAGGGAGGTAATCAGCCCCAGCATTTT. The encoded protein is CASTYRQGGNQPQHF.

The rearrangement joins TRBV18 to TRBJ2-7; 9 positions match TRBD1. CDR3 length equals 13 residues. The germline CDR1 and CDR2 sequences are KGHSH and LQKENI. V lost 4 bases to trimming and J lost 6 bases; unmatched junction nucleotides: 4. The CDR3 loop reads CASSLKDRGEQYF. The CDR3 nucleotides read TGTGCCAGCTCACTCAAGGACAGGGGCGAGCAGTACTTC.

The V gene is TRBV27, the J gene TRBJ2-7; maybe TRBD1 (6 bases). The CDR3 contains 14 residues. V lost 3 bases and J 4 bases, leaving 13 bases between the germline ends. Germline-derived CDR1 and CDR2 are MNHEY and SMNVEV (reference sequence). CDR3 residues: CASSFDGQLYEQYF. In nucleotides, the CDR3 is TGTGCCAGCAGTTTCGATGGACAGCTTTACGAGCAGTACTTC.

The chain couples TRBV30 to TRBJ1-2; a weak D match, TRBD1 (5 bases). CDR1 GTSNPN and CDR2 SVGIG come from the germline V gene (reference sequence). Trimming took off 2 bases at V and 9 bases at J, with 13 bases between the two ends. There are 12 residues in the CDR3. The CDR3 region has the DNA TGTGCCTGGAGTCGGGGGGAGCAGCGCTACACCTTC. It translates to CAWSRGEQRYTF.